This entry concerns a single TCR beta chain. This sample is drawn from a study of T-cell reconstitution after alpha-beta-depleted transplantation in children. For TCRbeta, the library was prepared with unique molecular identifiers. TCRdb analysed the PCR reads with MiXCR anew, one entry per CDR3 protein. The sample records 450,000 to 600,000 distinct CDR3 sequences, 30% to 35% being singletons. This TCR came from a human donor who donated a stem cell graft to a child with aplastic anemia. Sequences were derived from PBMCs from the stem cell graft donor, sampled from the stem cell graft.

The CDR3 DNA reads TGTGCCTGGAGTTCAGAAACAGGGGGCCTCACTGAAGCTTTCTTT. This codes for CAWSSETGGLTEAFF. V is TRBV30 and J is TRBJ1-1; 9 bases align to TRBD1. Germline V gene lookup returns CDR1 GTSNPN and CDR2 SVGIG (reference sequence). V trimming: 2 bases; J trimming: 4 bases; junction bases outside the gene matches: 8. The CDR3 loop spans 15 amino acids.